Reported below is one T cell receptor beta chain. The antigen remains undetermined. The source of the sample is a study of response to subunit inactivated influenza vaccine. TCRdb passed the RT-PCR reads through MiXCR, listing each CDR3 protein once. The table lists over 750,000 distinct CDR3 sequences, about 20% of them singletons. Study-wide points: Authors proposed each seasonal influenza vaccination draws in few new T cells.

Germline CDR1 DFQATT, CDR2 SNEGSKA (reference sequence). The CDR3 totals 14 residues. With 2 bases clipped from V and 2 bases from J, the junction kept 5 bases outside the gene matches. The specimen comprised PBMCs from blood, sampled around 5 days after vaccination. This clonotype was obtained from a man in his fifties or sixties who received an inactivated influenza vaccine. The chain uses TRBV20-1 and TRBJ1-2; TRBD1 matches 7 bases. CDR3 DNA: TGCAGTGCTAGAACAACGACAGGGAACTATGGCTACACCTTC. Translation: CSARTTTGNYGYTF.